These T cell receptor beta chains were read from a single sample in a study of control samples from healthy donors and cancer patients. Here immunoSEQ multiplex PCR was the method, and the copy in TCRdb shows in-frame clones only, minus some. The data hold 70,000 to 85,000 clones, with 80% to 90% observed a single time. The sample comprised PBMCs. Every receptor here comes from a man aged 60 to 69 with head and neck cancer. Both conserved end residues are part of each CDR3. D genes are given only for firm matches. Expanded clones are given a class, and other clones once, few, many or no size at all.

16,NA,NA,TRBJ2-2,TRBV6-6,TGTGCCAGCAGGCAAACCCTAGCGACAAACACCGGGGAGCTGTTTTTT,CASRQTLATNTGELFF
12,once,NA,TRBJ1-5,TRBV15,TGTGCCACCAGCAGACGGGATCAGCCCCAGCATTTT,CATSRRDQPQHF
16,NA,TRBD2,TRBJ2-7,TRBV20-1,TGCAGTGCTAGTTCCCCCGGGGGGAAGGGACCCTACGAGCAGTACTTC,CSASSPGGKGPYEQYF
15,NA,TRBD1,TRBJ2-7,TRBV6-5,TGTGCCAGCAGTCTCCGGACAGGGAGCTCCTACGAGCAGTACTTC,CASSLRTGSSYEQYF
18,NA,TRBD2,TRBJ2-3,TRBV6-1,TGTGCCAGCAGTGAAGCCCCCTGGACTAGCGGGAGGGGGGATACGCAGTATTTT,CASSEAPWTSGRGDTQYF
15,NA,NA,TRBJ1-6,TRBV2,TGTGCCAGCACCCAGGGCAGGCCCGCCAATTCACCCCTCCACTTT,CASTQGRPANSPLHF
13,NA,NA,TRBJ1-1,TRBV5-1,TGCGCCAGCAGCTTTGGAGAAAACACTGAAGCTTTCTTT,CASSFGENTEAFF
13,few,NA,TRBJ2-3,TRBV7-8,TGTGCCAGCAGCCCGCCCAGGGCAGATACGCAGTATTTT,CASSPPRADTQYF
14,NA,NA,TRBJ2-3,TRBV6-5,TGTGCCAGCAGTTTAGGACAGCCCACAGATACGCAGTATTTT,CASSLGQPTDTQYF
14,NA,NA,TRBJ1-5,TRBV6-6,TGTGCCAGCAGTTACTCGGGGGATAATCAGCCCCAGCATTTT,CASSYSGDNQPQHF
16,NA,NA,TRBJ1-5,TRBV3-1/TRBV3-2,TGTGCCAGCAGCCAAGGTGGCAGGTTCTCCAATCAGCCCCAGCATTTT,CASSQGGRFSNQPQHF
14,NA,NA,TRBJ1-2,TRBV3-1/TRBV3-2,TGTGCCAGCAGCCAAGGGGTCGGGAACTATGGCTACACCTTC,CASSQGVGNYGYTF
13,NA,NA,TRBJ1-1,TRBV14,TGTGCCAGCAGTCGGGCCCTGAACACTGAAGCTTTCTTT,CASSRALNTEAFF
21,NA,NA,TRBJ2-6,TRBV4-1,TGCGCCAGCAGCCAAGTAAGGGACCGGGGCGCCTGGGGCTCTGGGGCCAACGTCCTGACTTTC,CASSQVRDRGAWGSGANVLTF
12,NA,TRBD1,TRBJ1-1,TRBV27,TGTGCCAGCAGGACAGGGGGGACGGAAGCTTTCTTT,CASRTGGTEAFF
17,once,TRBD2,TRBJ2-5,TRBV11-3,TGTGCCAGCAGCTACGCCGGGACTAGGCGGTTACAAGAGACCCAGTACTTC,CASSYAGTRRLQETQYF
21,NA,NA,TRBJ2-2,TRBV5-1,TGCGCCAGCAGACTCGGGACCCACCGGTCGGGTAGGACTCCCTACACCGGGGAGCTGTTTTTT,CASRLGTHRSGRTPYTGELFF
14,few,NA,TRBJ1-2,TRBV2,TGTGCCAGCAGTGAAGCGGGCCCCCAAGGGGGCTACACCTTC,CASSEAGPQGGYTF
16,NA,NA,TRBJ2-7,TRBV5-5,TGTGCCAGCAGCTCCCTGGTGGGGACTGGGCTATACGAGCAGTACTTC,CASSSLVGTGLYEQYF
19,NA,TRBD1,TRBJ2-1,TRBV10-3,TGTGCCATCAGTGGAAGGAGGGAGACAGGGGGCGAAGTGGGCAATGAGCAGTTCTTC,CAISGRRETGGEVGNEQFF
12,NA,NA,TRBJ2-7,TRBV5-8,TGTGCCAGCAGTTGGAGCTCCTACGAGCAGTACTTC,CASSWSSYEQYF
15,NA,NA,TRBJ2-3,TRBV5-1,TGCGCCAGCAGCTTGGATGGTAGGCCCACAGATACGCAGTATTTT,CASSLDGRPTDTQYF
21,NA,TRBD2,TRBJ2-3,TRBV24-1,TGTGCCACCAGTGATGGGACAGGGGCGACCGGACTAGCGGGAGGGAGAGCGGCGCAGTATTTT,CATSDGTGATGLAGGRAAQYF
16,NA,NA,TRBJ1-2,TRBV27,TGTGCCAGCCTAAAAGCCTCGGGACAAACTAACTATGGCTACACCTTC,CASLKASGQTNYGYTF
13,NA,TRBD1,TRBJ2-2,TRBV5-4,TGTGCCAGTGGGACAGGGTACACCGGGGAGCTGTTTTTT,CASGTGYTGELFF
14,NA,NA,TRBJ2-1,TRBV4-1,TGCGCCAGCAGCCAAGTCCAACCCTACAATGAGCAGTTCTTC,CASSQVQPYNEQFF
14,NA,TRBD2,TRBJ2-5,TRBV5-1,TGCGCCAGCAGCTTGGTTCTAGCGGGAGAGACCCAGTACTTC,CASSLVLAGETQYF
13,NA,NA,TRBJ2-6,TRBV5-4,TGTGCCGCAGGGAGCTCTGGGGCCAACGTCCTGACTTTC,CAAGSSGANVLTF
16,NA,TRBD1,TRBJ1-2,TRBV27,TGTGCCAGCAGTTTATCTGGCACAGGGGGCAAGTATGGCTACACCTTC,CASSLSGTGGKYGYTF
14,NA,TRBD2,TRBJ2-3,TRBV11-2,TGTGCCAGCAGCCCTAGCGGGAGGCAAAATACGCAGTATTTT,CASSPSGRQNTQYF
15,NA,TRBD2,TRBJ2-1,TRBV5-1,TGCGCCAGCAGCTTGGGGACTAGCAACTACAATGAGCAGTTCTTC,CASSLGTSNYNEQFF
12,once,NA,TRBJ2-2,TRBV29-1,TGCAGCGTTGCCCGGGACGACTGGGAGCTGTTTTTT,CSVARDDWELFF
15,NA,NA,TRBJ1-3,TRBV15,TGTGCCACCAGCAGAGATCACAGGGCTGGAAACACCATATATTTT,CATSRDHRAGNTIYF
16,NA,NA,TRBJ1-5,TRBV19,TGTGCCAGTAGTGGAAGGGGAGGGTTTAGCAATCAGCCCCAGCATTTT,CASSGRGGFSNQPQHF
15,NA,NA,TRBJ1-3,TRBV5-1,TGCGCCAGCAGCTTGGTATGGGGAACTGGAAACACCATATATTTT,CASSLVWGTGNTIYF
14,NA,NA,TRBJ1-5,TRBV19,TGTGCCAGTAGTTTCCTCGACGGGAATCAGCCCCAGCATTTT,CASSFLDGNQPQHF
13,once,NA,TRBJ1-1,TRBV29-1,TGCAGCGTTGAAGGACAGGTGAACACTGAAGCTTTCTTT,CSVEGQVNTEAFF
14,NA,NA,TRBJ1-2,TRBV5-1,TGCGCCAGCAGCTTGGTAGCCCGGGACTATGGCTACACCTTC,CASSLVARDYGYTF
13,NA,NA,TRBJ1-2,TRBV12-3/TRBV12-4,TGTGCCAGCAGTTTCAAGGACAACTATGGCTACACCTTC,CASSFKDNYGYTF
16,NA,NA,TRBJ2-6,TRBV19,TGTGCCAGTAGTACCAGTGGGGGGGCCGGGGCCAACGTCCTGACTTTC,CASSTSGGAGANVLTF
11,NA,NA,TRBJ1-1,TRBV7-9,TGTGCCAGCAGCGGATTAACTGAAGCTTTCTTT,CASSGLTEAFF
16,once,NA,TRBJ1-5,TRBV7-8,TGTGCCAGCAGCAAGACAGGTTTTTATAGCAATCAGCCCCAGCATTTT,CASSKTGFYSNQPQHF
14,once,NA,TRBJ1-5,TRBV6-5,TGTGCCAGCAGTTACCAAGATAGCAATCAGCCCCAGCATTTT,CASSYQDSNQPQHF
14,NA,NA,TRBJ1-4,TRBV7-2,TGTGCCAGCAGCCCCGGACAATCGTGGGAAAAACTGTTTTTT,CASSPGQSWEKLFF
15,NA,NA,TRBJ2-4,TRBV15,TGTGCCACCAGCAGAGATCAACTAGCCAAAAACATTCAGTACTTC,CATSRDQLAKNIQYF
11,NA,NA,TRBJ2-5,TRBV12-5,TGTGCTAGTGGGCCCGAAGAGACCCAGTACTTC,CASGPEETQYF
15,NA,NA,TRBJ1-1,TRBV28,TGTGCCAGCAGGGCCGGGGAGGGGAGGCACACTGAAGCTTTCTTT,CASRAGEGRHTEAFF
15,NA,NA,TRBJ1-2,TRBV28,TGTGCCAGCACCCATACCTCGGGGGGGAGTAGTGGCTACACCTTC,CASTHTSGGSSGYTF
14,NA,NA,TRBJ2-7,TRBV29-1,TGCAGCGTTGAGGGGGCTAGCGGTTCCTACGAGCAGTACTTC,CSVEGASGSYEQYF
16,NA,NA,TRBJ1-1,TRBV14,TGTGCCGGCAGCCAACCAGGCGGGTACAAGGGCACTGAAGCTTTCTTT,CAGSQPGGYKGTEAFF
15,NA,TRBD2,TRBJ2-1,TRBV27,TGTGCCAGCAGTTGGACTAGCCCCTCCTACAATGAGCAGTTCTTC,CASSWTSPSYNEQFF
13,NA,TRBD1,TRBJ1-2,TRBV30,TGTGCCTGGAGACGGACAGGGATTTATGGCTACACCTTC,CAWRRTGIYGYTF
14,NA,NA,TRBJ2-7,TRBV5-6,TGTGCCAGCAGCTTGGCAGGGCCTCTCTGGGAGCAGTACTTC,CASSLAGPLWEQYF
18,few,TRBD2,TRBJ2-7,TRBV5-6,TGTGCCAGCAGCTTAAGTCCTGCGCTAGCGGGGATCGCCTACGAGCAGTACTTC,CASSLSPALAGIAYEQYF